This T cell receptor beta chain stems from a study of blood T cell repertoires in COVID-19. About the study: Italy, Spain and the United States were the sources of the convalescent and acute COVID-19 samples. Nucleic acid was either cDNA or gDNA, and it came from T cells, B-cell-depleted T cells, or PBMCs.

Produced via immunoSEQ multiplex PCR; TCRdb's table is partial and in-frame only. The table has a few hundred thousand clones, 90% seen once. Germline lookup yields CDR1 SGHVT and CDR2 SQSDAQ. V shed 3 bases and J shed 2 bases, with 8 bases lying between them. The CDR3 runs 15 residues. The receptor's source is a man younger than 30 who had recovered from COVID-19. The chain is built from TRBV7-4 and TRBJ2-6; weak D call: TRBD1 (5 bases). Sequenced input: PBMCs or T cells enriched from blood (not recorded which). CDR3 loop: CASSFNRTGANVLTF. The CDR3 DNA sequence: TGTGCCAGCAGCTTTAACAGGACTGGGGCCAACGTCCTGACTTTC.